This T cell receptor beta chain was identified in a study of T cell responses to AZD1222 COVID-19 vaccine. Sequencing was performed with immunoSEQ multiplex PCR; in TCRdb, only in-frame clones are kept and a portion is missing. The sample includes about 160,000 clones, about 95% of them seen just once. CDR1 SNHLY and CDR2 FYNNEI come from the germline V gene. The CDR3 extends over 13 amino acids. V was shortened by 7 bases and J by 3 bases, with 12 bases between the two germline ends. The chain employs TRBV2 and TRBJ1-1; tentatively, D is TRBD1 (5 bases). This sample comprised peripheral blood, obtained on day 0 of AZD1222 vaccination. The receptor comes from an adult in good health. The CDR3 coding sequence is TGTGCCAGCACAGGTCGGGGGGACACTGAAGCTTTCTTT. Protein product: CASTGRGDTEAFF.